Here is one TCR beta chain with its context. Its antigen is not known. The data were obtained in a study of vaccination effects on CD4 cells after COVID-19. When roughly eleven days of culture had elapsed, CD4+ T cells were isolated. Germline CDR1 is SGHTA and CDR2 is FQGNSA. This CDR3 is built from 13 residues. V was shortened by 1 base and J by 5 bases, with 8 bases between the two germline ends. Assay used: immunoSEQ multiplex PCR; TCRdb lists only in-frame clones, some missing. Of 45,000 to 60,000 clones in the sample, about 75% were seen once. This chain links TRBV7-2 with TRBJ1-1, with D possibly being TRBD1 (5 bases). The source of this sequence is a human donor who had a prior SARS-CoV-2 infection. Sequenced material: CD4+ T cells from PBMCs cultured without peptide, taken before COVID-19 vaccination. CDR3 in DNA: TGTGCCAGCAGCTTAGGGACATTGACTGAAGCTTTCTTT. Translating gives CASSLGTLTEAFF.